This record looks at one T cell receptor (beta chain) sequence and its context. The read comes to an end 3 residues before the CDR3 does, leaving the germline J gene to fill in the end. The sample belongs to a study of T cells in women clearing cervical HPV infection. On the study more broadly: Case blood was drawn when the lesion was first found; control blood after infection became undetectable.

immunoSEQ multiplex PCR used an average of roughly 1,100 ng genomic DNA. Data came from immunoSEQ multiplex PCR; TCRdb stores just in-frame clones and leaves some out. The table for this sample gives about 26,000 clones. Trimming took 0 bases from V and 5 from J; bases not matched to a gene: 3. CDR1 and CDR2 from the germline V gene are SGHRS and YFSETQ. The CDR3 loop spans 14 amino acids. The V gene is TRBV5-1, the J gene TRBJ2-5; 8 bases fit TRBD1. This sequence originates from a woman aged 18-70 years with a cervical HPV16 infection that either progressed to CIN3+ or cleared (not recorded which). The specimen sequenced was blood buffy coat. This chain's CDR3 is CASSLAGGEETQYF. The sequenced part of the CDR3 DNA is TGCGCCAGCAGCTTGGCAGGGGGCGAGGAGACC.